This TCR beta chain came from a study of T cells after yellow fever vaccination. Via MiXCR, TCRdb re-called the 5' RACE reads, giving one row per CDR3 protein. The repertoire holds more than 300,000 distinct CDR3 sequences, with around 6.8% as singletons. This clonotype has a count of ten or more. Sequencing used PBMCs, obtained more than 35 days after the first yellow fever vaccination. The receptor comes from a man aged 18 to 30 who received the YFV17D yellow fever vaccine.

CDR3 region: CSATTETQYF. The CDR3 nucleotides are TGCAGTGCTACTACAGAGACCCAGTACTTC. The J gene is TRBJ2-5, the V gene TRBV20-1; unclear D gene. V lost 4 bases and J 4 bases, leaving 4 bases between the germline ends. The CDR3 runs to 10 residues. Germline V gives CDR1 DFQATT, CDR2 SNEGSKA (reference sequence).